This T cell receptor beta chain was retrieved from a study of blood T cell repertoires in COVID-19. The CDR3 runs 14 residues. Germline V gene sequence: CDR1 MNHNY, CDR2 SVGAGI (reference sequence). Losses at the gene ends were 10 bases for V and 2 bases for J; bases not matched to a gene: 11. Per the original methods: Amplification from reference gene primers served as the basis for estimated nucleated cell counts. TCRdb's table, derived via immunoSEQ multiplex PCR, lists solely in-frame clones and lacks some. The V and J calls and clone size come from that table; D and trimming were worked out from the DNA. Of 380,000 or so clones listed, roughly nine tenths are singletons.

This receptor was taken from a man aged 35-49 years with acute or convalescent COVID-19. V and J are TRBV6-6 and TRBJ2-7; TRBD1 matches at 7 bases. The sample consisted of peripheral blood. The CDR3 here is CATTDRESTYEQYF. CDR3 DNA: TGTGCCACTACTGACAGGGAATCTACCTACGAGCAGTACTTC.